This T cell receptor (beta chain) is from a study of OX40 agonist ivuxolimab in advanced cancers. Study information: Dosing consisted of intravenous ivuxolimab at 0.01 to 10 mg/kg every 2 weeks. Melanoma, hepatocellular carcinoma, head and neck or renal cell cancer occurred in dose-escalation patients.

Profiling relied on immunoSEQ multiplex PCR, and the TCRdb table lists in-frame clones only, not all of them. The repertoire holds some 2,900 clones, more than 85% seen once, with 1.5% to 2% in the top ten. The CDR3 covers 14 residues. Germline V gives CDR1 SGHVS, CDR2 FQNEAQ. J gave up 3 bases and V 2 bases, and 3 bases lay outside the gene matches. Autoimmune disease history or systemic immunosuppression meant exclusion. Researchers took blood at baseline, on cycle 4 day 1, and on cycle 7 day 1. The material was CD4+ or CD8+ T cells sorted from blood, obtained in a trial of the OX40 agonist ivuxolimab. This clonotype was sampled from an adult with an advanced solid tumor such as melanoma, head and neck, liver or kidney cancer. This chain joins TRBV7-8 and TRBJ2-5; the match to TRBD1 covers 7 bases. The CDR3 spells CASSLSGTEETQYF. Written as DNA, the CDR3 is TGTGCCAGCAGCTTATCCGGGACAGAAGAGACCCAGTACTTC.